These 11 T cell receptor beta chains came from one sample sequenced in a study of identical twins (dated by TCRdb to 2016 to 2017). The library was generated by 5' RACE. The instrument given in TCRdb is Illumina HiSeq 2000. TCRdb reworked the public reads: Q25 trimming with fastp, MiXCR clone assembly, productive beta chains retained. Each entry merges the rows of one CDR3 protein and shows their most common DNA and genes. The sample table holds 310,000 or so distinct CDR3 sequences, of which under 9.5% were seen once. 2% to 2.5% of the sample belongs to the ten largest clones. The same data also contributed to another study, on yellow fever vaccine responses in identical twins.

Sequenced sample: memory (CD45RO+) T cells sorted from blood. Taken with the paper, the label for cell subset or site translates to: CD45RO+ enriched T cells. The receptors originated from a woman aged 18 to 35 in good health.

This clonotype has at least ten counts. The CDR3 DNA is TGTGCCAGCAGCCCCTTAGCCGGGACAGACTACAATGAGCAGTTCTTC. Residues: CASSPLAGTDYNEQFF. This chain connects TRBV14 to TRBJ2-1, with 7 bases that match TRBD1. The ends lost 4 bases at V and 3 bases at J; junction bases unmatched: 9. The CDR3 runs 16 residues. The germline CDR1 and CDR2 sequences are SGHDN and FVKESK.

The V gene is TRBV15, the J gene TRBJ2-1; no clear D. Germline CDR1 is LNHNV and CDR2 is YYDKDF (reference sequence). Between the trimmed V and J ends, which lost 7 bases and 4 bases, there was a span of 8 bases. The CDR3 totals 12 residues. The CDR3 here is CATKAGYNEQFF. The CDR3 DNA reads TGTGCCACCAAGGCCGGGTACAATGAGCAGTTCTTC.

The chain is built from TRBV2 and TRBJ2-7, with D possibly being TRBD1 (6 bases). The ends were cut back, 6 bases at V and 2 bases at J, with 17 bases in the middle. Per germline, CDR1 SNHLY and CDR2 FYNNEI. The CDR3 length is 15 residues. The DNA for the CDR3 is TGTGCCAGCAGCGCCGGTCCAGGGGCTGCCTACGAGCAGTACGTC. Its protein is CASSAGPGAAYEQYV.

This clonotype showed up just a few times. The CDR3 nucleotides read TGTGCCAGCAGTCCTCCGCGCGGGAGGAACGGGGAGCTGTTTTTT. This gives the protein CASSPPRGRNGELFF. The V and J genes are TRBV28 and TRBJ2-2; 8 bases map to TRBD2. The CDR3 totals 15 residues. V trimming: 5 bases; J trimming: 7 bases; junction bases outside the gene matches: 9. Germline-derived CDR1 and CDR2 are MDHEN and SYDVKM.

There are many counts of this clonotype. This chain uses TRBV20-1 with TRBJ2-1; the match to TRBD2 covers 10 bases. The germline gives CDR1 DFQATT, CDR2 SNEGSKA (reference sequence). This CDR3 spans 13 amino acids. V lost 6 bases and J lost 8; bases outside the gene matches: 7. The CDR3 sequence: CSAEREGPDEQFF. CDR3 nucleotide sequence: TGCAGTGCCGAGCGGGAGGGCCCCGATGAGCAGTTCTTC.

This clonotype appeared a few times. The chain links TRBV19 to TRBJ1-4; 7 bases are shared with TRBD1. Germline lookup yields CDR1 LNHDA and CDR2 SQIVND (reference sequence). V was pared by 3 bases and J by 0 bases, with 1 base of the junction left unmatched. CDR3 length: 15 residues. The CDR3 reads CASSMGTATNEKLFF. The DNA for the CDR3 is TGTGCCAGTAGTATGGGGACAGCAACTAATGAAAAACTGTTTTTT.

This clonotype was detected a few times. The V call is TRBV7-8, the J call TRBJ1-1; D gene unclear. The CDR3 loop spans 13 amino acids. Trimming cost V 2 bases and J 4 bases, with 8 bases left between them. Germline values: CDR1 SGHVS, CDR2 FQNEAQ. The CDR3 loop reads CASSLRLTTEAFF. DNA of the CDR3: TGTGCCAGCAGCTTACGATTGACCACTGAAGCTTTCTTT.

The table lists this clonotype with a few counts. The chain uses TRBV5-1 and TRBJ2-3, with TRBD2 matching 9 bases. Germline V gene sequence: CDR1 SGHRS, CDR2 YFSETQ. V gave up 0 bases and J gave up 3 bases; unmatched junction bases: 8. The CDR3 contains 17 residues. The CDR3 DNA reads TGCGCCAGCAGCTTGGGGTTAGCGGGAGTTGTGACAGATACGCAGTATTTT. Amino acid sequence: CASSLGLAGVVTDTQYF.

This clonotype has ten or more counts. The chain combines TRBV12-3 or TRBV12-4 with TRBJ2-5; D is unclear. The CDR3 totals 15 residues. V shed 4 bases and J shed 4 bases, with 16 bases lying between them. For the CDR3, the DNA is TGTGCCAGCAGTTCGGCGACGGTGGATCTAGAGACCCAGTACTTC. It specifies CASSSATVDLETQYF.

The chain recombines TRBV5-1 with TRBJ1-5, with D hard to call. The CDR3 consists of 15 residues. The V and J ends lost 4 bases and 2 bases respectively, with 13 bases between them. CDR1 is SGHRS and CDR2 is YFSETQ in the germline V gene. The CDR3 loop reads CASSIGYGGNQPQHF. CDR3 sequence (DNA): TGCGCCAGCAGCATTGGGTACGGCGGCAATCAGCCCCAGCATTTT.

The chain is built from TRBV7-3 and TRBJ2-1, with D maybe TRBD2 (7 bases). V lost 0 bases and J 5 bases, leaving 14 bases between the germline ends. The germline gives CDR1 SGHTA, CDR2 FQGTGA. The CDR3 length is 16 residues. DNA for the CDR3: TGTGCCAGCAGCTTAACAGGGGGGGGTCCTCACAATGAGCAGTTCTTC. Translated, it gives CASSLTGGGPHNEQFF.